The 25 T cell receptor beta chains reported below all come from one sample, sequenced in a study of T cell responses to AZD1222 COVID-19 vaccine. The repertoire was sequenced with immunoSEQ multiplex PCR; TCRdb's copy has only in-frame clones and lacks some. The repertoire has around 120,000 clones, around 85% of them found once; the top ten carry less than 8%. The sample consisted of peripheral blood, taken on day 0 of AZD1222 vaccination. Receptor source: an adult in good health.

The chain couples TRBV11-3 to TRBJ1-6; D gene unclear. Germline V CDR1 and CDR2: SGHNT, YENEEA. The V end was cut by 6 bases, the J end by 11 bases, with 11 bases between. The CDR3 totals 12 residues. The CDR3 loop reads CASSQELAPLHF. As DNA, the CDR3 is TGTGCCAGCAGTCAGGAGTTGGCACCCCTCCACTTT.

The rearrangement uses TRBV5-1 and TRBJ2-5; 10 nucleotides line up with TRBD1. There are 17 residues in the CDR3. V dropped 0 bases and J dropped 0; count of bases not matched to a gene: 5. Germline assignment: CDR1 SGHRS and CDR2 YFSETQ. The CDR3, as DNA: TGCGCCAGCAGCTTGGGGGACAGGGGATTTTACCAAGAGACCCAGTACTTC. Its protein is CASSLGDRGFYQETQYF. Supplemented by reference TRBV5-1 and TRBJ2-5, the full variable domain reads KAGVTQTPRYLIKTRGQQVTLSCSPISGHRSVSWYQQTPGQGLQFLFEYFSETQRNKGNFPGRFSGRQFSNSRSEMNVSTLELGDSALYLCASSLGDRGFYQETQYFGPGTRLLVL.

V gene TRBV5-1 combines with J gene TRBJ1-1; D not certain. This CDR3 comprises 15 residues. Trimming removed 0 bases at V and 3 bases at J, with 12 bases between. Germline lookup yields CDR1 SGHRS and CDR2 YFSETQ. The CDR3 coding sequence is TGCGCCAGCAGCTTGGTTTCCAGGAAGGACACTGAAGCTTTCTTT. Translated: CASSLVSRKDTEAFF.

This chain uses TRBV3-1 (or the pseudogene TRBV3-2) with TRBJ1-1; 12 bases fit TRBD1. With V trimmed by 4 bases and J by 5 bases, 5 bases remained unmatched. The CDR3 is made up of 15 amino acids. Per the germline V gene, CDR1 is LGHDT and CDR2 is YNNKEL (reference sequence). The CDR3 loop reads CASSPGTGGLTEAFF. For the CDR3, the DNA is TGTGCCAGCAGCCCCGGGACAGGGGGCTTGACTGAAGCTTTCTTT.

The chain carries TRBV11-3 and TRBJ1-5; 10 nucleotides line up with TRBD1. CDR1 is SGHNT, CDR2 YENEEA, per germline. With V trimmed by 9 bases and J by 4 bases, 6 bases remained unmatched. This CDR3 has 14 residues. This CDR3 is CARTDRGTNQPQHF. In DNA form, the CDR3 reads TGTGCCAGGACGGACAGGGGGACTAATCAGCCCCAGCATTTT.

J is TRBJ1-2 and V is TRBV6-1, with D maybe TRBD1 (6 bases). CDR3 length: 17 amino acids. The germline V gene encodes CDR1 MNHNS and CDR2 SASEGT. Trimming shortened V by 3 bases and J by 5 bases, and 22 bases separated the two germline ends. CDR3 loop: CASSDPALQGQRYGYTF. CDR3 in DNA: TGTGCCAGCAGTGATCCCGCCCTACAGGGACAAAGATATGGCTACACCTTC.

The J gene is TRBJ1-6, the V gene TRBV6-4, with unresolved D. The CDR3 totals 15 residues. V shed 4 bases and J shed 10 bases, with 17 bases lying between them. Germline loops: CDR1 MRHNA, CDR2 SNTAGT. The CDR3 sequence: CASSGDALPGSPLHF. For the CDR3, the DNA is TGTGCCAGCAGTGGTGATGCCCTACCCGGGTCACCCCTCCACTTT.

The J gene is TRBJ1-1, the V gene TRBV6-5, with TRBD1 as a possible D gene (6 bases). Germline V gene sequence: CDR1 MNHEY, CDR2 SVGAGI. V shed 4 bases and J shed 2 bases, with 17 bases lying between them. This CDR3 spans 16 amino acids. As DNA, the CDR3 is TGTGCCAGCAGTTCCGGGCAGGGACAAGCCAACACTGAAGCTTTCTTT. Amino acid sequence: CASSSGQGQANTEAFF.

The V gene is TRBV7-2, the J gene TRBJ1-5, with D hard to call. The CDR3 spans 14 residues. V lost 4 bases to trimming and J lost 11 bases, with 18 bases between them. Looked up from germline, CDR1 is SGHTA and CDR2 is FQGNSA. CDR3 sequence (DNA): TGTGCCAGCAGCTCCAAGGGTCGGGGTTCAGCCCAGCATTTT. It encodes CASSSKGRGSAQHF.

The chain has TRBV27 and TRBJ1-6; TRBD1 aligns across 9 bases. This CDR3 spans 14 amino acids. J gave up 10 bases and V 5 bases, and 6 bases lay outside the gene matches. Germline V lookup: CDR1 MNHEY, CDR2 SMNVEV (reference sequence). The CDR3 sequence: CASSPRDRVSPLHF. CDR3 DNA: TGTGCCAGCAGTCCAAGGGACAGGGTGTCACCCCTCCACTTT.

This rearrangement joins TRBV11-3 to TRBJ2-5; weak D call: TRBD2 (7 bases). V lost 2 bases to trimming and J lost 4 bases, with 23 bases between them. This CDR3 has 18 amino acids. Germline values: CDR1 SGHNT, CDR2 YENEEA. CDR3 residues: CASSLWAGYGGASETQYF. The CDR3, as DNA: TGTGCCAGCAGCTTATGGGCCGGATATGGGGGGGCCTCAGAGACCCAGTACTTC.

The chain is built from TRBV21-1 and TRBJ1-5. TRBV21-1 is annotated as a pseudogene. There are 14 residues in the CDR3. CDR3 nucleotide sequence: TGTGCCAGCAGCAAGAAAGGTAGCAATCAGCCCCAGCATTTT. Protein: CASSKKGSNQPQHF.

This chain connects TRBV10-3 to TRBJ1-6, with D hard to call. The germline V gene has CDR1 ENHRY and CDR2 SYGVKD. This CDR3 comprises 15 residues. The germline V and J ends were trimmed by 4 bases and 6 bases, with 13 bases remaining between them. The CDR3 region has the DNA TGTGCCATCAGTGGTAACCGGGGAGCTAATTCACCCCTCCACTTT. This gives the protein CAISGNRGANSPLHF.

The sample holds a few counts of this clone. CDR3: CASTSGLGQGGNQPQHF. In DNA, the CDR3 is TGTGCCAGCACCTCCGGCCTTGGACAGGGCGGCAATCAGCCCCAGCATTTT. V and J are TRBV28 and TRBJ1-5, with 8 positions matching TRBD1. With V trimmed by 7 bases and J by 2 bases, 13 bases remained unmatched. The CDR3 spans 17 residues. Germline values: CDR1 MDHEN, CDR2 SYDVKM.

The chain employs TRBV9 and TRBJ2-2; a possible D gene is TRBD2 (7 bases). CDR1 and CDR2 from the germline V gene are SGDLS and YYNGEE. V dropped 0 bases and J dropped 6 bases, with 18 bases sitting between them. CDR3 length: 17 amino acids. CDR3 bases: TGTGCCAGCAGCGTAGTCGCCGGACTAGGGGGTCCCGGGGAGCTGTTTTTT. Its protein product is CASSVVAGLGGPGELFF. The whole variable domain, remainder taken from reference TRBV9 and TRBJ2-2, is DSGVTQTPKHLITATGQRVTLRCSPRSGDLSVYWYQQSLDQGLQFLIQYYNGEERAKGNILERFSAQQFPDLHSELNLSSLELGDSALYFCASSVVAGLGGPGELFFGEGSRLTVL.

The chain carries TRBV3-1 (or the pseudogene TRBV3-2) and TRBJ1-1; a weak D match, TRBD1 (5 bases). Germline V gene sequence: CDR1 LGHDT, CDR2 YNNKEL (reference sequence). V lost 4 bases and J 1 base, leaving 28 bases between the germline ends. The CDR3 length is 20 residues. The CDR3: CASSLKVDKRGILSNTEAFF. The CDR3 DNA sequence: TGTGCCAGCAGCCTAAAAGTAGATAAACGGGGGATACTATCGAACACTGAAGCTTTCTTT.

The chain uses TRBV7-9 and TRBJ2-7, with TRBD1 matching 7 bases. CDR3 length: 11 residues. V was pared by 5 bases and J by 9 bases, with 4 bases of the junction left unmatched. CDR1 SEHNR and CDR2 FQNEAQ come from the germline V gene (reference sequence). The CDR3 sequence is CASSDPGGQYF. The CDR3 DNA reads TGTGCCAGCAGCGACCCAGGGGGGCAGTACTTC.

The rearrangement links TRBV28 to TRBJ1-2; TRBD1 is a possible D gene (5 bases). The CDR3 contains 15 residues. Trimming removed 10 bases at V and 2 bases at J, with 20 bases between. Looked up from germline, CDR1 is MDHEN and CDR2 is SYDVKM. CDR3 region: CATLLRAGRNYGYTF. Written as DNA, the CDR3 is TGTGCCACCCTCCTCAGGGCCGGGAGGAACTATGGCTACACCTTC.

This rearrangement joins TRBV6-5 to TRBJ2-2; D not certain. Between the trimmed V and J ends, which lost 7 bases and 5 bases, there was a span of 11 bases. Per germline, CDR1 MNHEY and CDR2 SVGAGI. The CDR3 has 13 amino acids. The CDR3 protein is CASNRVRTGELFF. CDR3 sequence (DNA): TGTGCCAGCAACCGGGTGCGAACCGGGGAGCTGTTTTTT.

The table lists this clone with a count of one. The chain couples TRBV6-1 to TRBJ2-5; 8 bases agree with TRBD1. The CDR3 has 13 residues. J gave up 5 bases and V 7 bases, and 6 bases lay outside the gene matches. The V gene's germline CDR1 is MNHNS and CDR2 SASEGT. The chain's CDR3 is CASTRQGFETQYF. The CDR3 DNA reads TGTGCCAGCACGAGACAGGGGTTCGAGACCCAGTACTTC.

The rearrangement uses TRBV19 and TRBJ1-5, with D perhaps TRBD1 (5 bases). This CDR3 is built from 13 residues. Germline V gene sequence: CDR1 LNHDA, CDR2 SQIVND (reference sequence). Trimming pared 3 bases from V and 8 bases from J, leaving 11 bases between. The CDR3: CASSIRSGEPQHF. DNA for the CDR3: TGTGCCAGTAGTATCAGATCGGGGGAGCCCCAGCATTTT.

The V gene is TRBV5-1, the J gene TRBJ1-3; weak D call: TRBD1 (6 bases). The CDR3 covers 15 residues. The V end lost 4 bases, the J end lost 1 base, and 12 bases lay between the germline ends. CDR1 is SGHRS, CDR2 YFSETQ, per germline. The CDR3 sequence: CASSHGQPSGNTIYF. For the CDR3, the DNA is TGCGCCAGCAGCCACGGACAGCCGTCTGGAAACACCATATATTTT.

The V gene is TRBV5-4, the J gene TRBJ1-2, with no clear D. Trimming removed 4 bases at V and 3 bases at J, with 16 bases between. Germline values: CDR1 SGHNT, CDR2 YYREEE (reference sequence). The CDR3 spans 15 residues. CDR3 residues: CASSIYGSPYYGYTF. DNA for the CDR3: TGTGCCAGCAGCATTTATGGCAGCCCCTACTATGGCTACACCTTC.

CDR3 sequence: CASSPPEPYTGEQYF. In DNA, the CDR3 is TGTGCCAGTAGTCCTCCAGAACCTTATACTGGCGAGCAGTACTTC. The chain links TRBV19 to TRBJ2-7; unclear D gene. This CDR3 comprises 15 residues. In germline, CDR1 is LNHDA, CDR2 SQIVND (reference sequence). Trimming took off 5 bases at V and 6 bases at J, with 20 bases between the two ends.

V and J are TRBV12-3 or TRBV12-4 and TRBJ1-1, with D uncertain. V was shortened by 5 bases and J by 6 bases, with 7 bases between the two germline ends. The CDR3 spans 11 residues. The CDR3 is CASSPGPEAFF. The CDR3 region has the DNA TGTGCCAGCAGTCCTGGCCCTGAAGCTTTCTTT.